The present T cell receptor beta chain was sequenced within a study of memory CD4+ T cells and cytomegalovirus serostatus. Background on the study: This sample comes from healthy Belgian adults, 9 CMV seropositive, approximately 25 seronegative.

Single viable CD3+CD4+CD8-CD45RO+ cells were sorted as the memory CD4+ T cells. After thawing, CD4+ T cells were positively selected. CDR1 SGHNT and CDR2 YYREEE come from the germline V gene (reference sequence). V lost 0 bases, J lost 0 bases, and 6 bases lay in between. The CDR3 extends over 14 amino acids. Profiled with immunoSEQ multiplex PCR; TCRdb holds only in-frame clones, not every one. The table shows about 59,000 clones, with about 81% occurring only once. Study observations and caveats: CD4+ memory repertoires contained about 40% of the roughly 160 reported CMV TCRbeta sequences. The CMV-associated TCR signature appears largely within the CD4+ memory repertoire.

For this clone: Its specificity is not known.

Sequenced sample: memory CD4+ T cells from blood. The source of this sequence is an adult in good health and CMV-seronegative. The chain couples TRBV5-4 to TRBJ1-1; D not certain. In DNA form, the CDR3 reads TGTGCCAGCAGCTTGGTCGGTTTGAACACTGAAGCTTTCTTT. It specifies CASSLVGLNTEAFF.